The present T cell receptor beta chain was sequenced within a study of T-cell reconstitution after alpha-beta-depleted transplantation in children. Study-wide results and limits: Reported findings indicate that, about two months after transplant, alpha-beta T cells came from several hundred expanded clones, which were derived from non-depleted graft cells. One year after transplant, T-cell counts and diversity came mostly from newly produced T cells.

Preparation of the TCRbeta library involved a method that used unique molecular identifiers. TCRdb re-called the PCR reads through MiXCR, storing one row per CDR3 protein. The data contain 550,000 to 800,000 distinct CDR3 sequences, less than 15% of them singletons. CDR1 and CDR2 from the germline V gene are SQVTM and ANQGSEA. This CDR3 comprises 10 residues. This clonotype was counted ten times or more. What it binds is unknown. Source: PBMCs, taken before TCRalphabeta/CD19-depleted stem cell transplant. The chain is built from TRBV29-1 and TRBJ1-3; unclear D gene. This clonotype originated in a girl aged 2 to 9 with congenital amegakaryocytic thrombocytopenia, due to receive a stem cell transplant. The CDR3 reads CISLEDTIYF. The CDR3 coding sequence is TGCATCAGCCTTGAAGACACCATATATTTT.